One sample yielded the 14 T cell receptor beta chains listed below, sequenced in a study of CD8 T cells in ankylosing spondylitis. TCRdb passed the 5' RACE reads through MiXCR, listing each CDR3 protein once. In the table there are about 280,000 distinct CDR3 sequences, 20% of which are singletons. The sequenced sample was blood, either unsorted or a sorted T cell fraction (not recorded which). These receptors all come from a male donor with ankylosing spondylitis or in good health (not recorded which).

This clonotype has more than one count but fewer than ten. This chain uses TRBV6-5 with TRBJ1-6, with D unclear. With 4 bases removed from V and 6 bases from J, the gap between germline ends came to 7 bases. CDR1 MNHEY and CDR2 SVGAGI come from the germline V gene. This CDR3 has 13 amino acids. DNA of the CDR3: TGTGCCAGCAGTTGGGGTCGTAATTCACCCCTCCACTTT. Encoded protein: CASSWGRNSPLHF.

V is TRBV20-1 and J is TRBJ1-1; 10 bases map to TRBD1. Trimming took 5 bases from V and 6 from J; bases not matched to a gene: 12. Germline CDR1 reads DFQATT; CDR2 reads SNEGSKA (reference sequence). The CDR3 has 15 residues. CDR3 sequence reads: CSAPNLDRGDAEAFF. In DNA, the CDR3 is TGCAGTGCTCCGAATTTGGACAGGGGGGACGCTGAAGCTTTCTTT.

This clonotype has more than one count but fewer than ten. V usage is TRBV4-1 and J usage is TRBJ1-3; no clear D. Germline V lookup: CDR1 MGHRA, CDR2 YSYEKL. Trimming pared 0 bases from V and 2 bases from J, leaving 20 bases between. This CDR3 contains 19 residues. The chain's CDR3 is CASSQEPKGPGVPGNTIYF. CDR3 nucleotide sequence: TGCGCCAGCAGCCAAGAACCGAAGGGCCCAGGAGTACCTGGAAACACCATATATTTT.

Remarks on this clonotype: Germline is not matched at one junction end, which may reflect a read error. J is TRBJ2-2 and V is TRBV5-1, with TRBD2 matching 8 bases. The germline V gene has CDR1 SGHRS and CDR2 YFSETQ. The CDR3 has 16 residues. CDR3 DNA sequence: TGCGCCAGTAGCTTGGAAGCGGGAGTTGGAACCGGGGAGCTGTTTTTT. Protein: CASSLEAGVGTGELFF.

This rearrangement joins TRBV20-1 to TRBJ1-2; 11 bases are a match to TRBD1. The germline V gene encodes CDR1 DFQATT and CDR2 SNEGSKA (reference sequence). This CDR3 comprises 14 residues. V gave up 1 base and J gave up 8 bases; unmatched junction bases: 6. Here the CDR3 reads CSARGRGQGDGYTF. DNA for the CDR3: TGCAGTGCTAGAGGGAGGGGACAGGGGGACGGCTACACCTTC.

This clonotype occurred a few times. The chain uses TRBV19 and TRBJ2-2; D perhaps matches TRBD2 (6 bases). V was pared by 8 bases and J by 5 bases, with 15 bases between. The CDR3 length is 14 residues. CDR1 is LNHDA, CDR2 SQIVND, per germline (reference sequence). The DNA of the CDR3 is TGTGCCAGTGGGGCTAGCGCTAATACCGGGGAGCTGTTTTTT. This sequence encodes CASGASANTGELFF. The whole variable domain, remainder taken from reference TRBV19 and TRBJ2-2, is DGGITQSPKYLFRKEGQNVTLSCEQNLNHDAMYWYRQDPGQGLRLIYYSQIVNDFQKGDIAEGYSVSREKKESFPLTVTSAQKNPTAFYLCASGASANTGELFFGEGSRLTVL.

This clonotype was seen only a few times. An end of the junction differs from the germline gene, which may be a read error. J is TRBJ2-5 and V is TRBV5-1, with D possibly TRBD2 on 6 matching bases. The germline gives CDR1 SGHRS, CDR2 YFSETQ. The CDR3 has 13 amino acids. In nucleotides, the CDR3 is TGCGCCAGCAACTTGGGAGGACAAGAGACCCAGTACTTC. Residues: CASNLGGQETQYF.

This clonotype was counted only a few times. The V and J genes are TRBV6-5 and TRBJ2-2; weak D call: TRBD1 (6 bases). The CDR3 totals 16 residues. V lost 5 bases, J lost 1 base, and 14 bases lay in between. Germline CDR1 and CDR2: MNHEY and SVGAGI. DNA for the CDR3: TGTGCCAGCAGTACTGCCGGGACAAAGAACACCGGGGAGCTGTTTTTT. It is translated as CASSTAGTKNTGELFF.

This clonotype has just one count. The V call is TRBV7-8, the J call TRBJ1-6; D not certain. Trimming removed 5 bases at V and 8 bases at J, with 10 bases between. The CDR3 is 13 amino acids. Germline V gives CDR1 SGHVS, CDR2 FQNEAQ. The CDR3 spells CASSPNTHSPLHF. DNA for the CDR3: TGTGCCAGCAGCCCAAACACGCATTCACCCCTCCACTTT.

The gene calls are TRBV15 and TRBJ1-5; D possibly corresponds to TRBD1 (5 bases). The CDR3 sequence is 15 residues long. The ends were cut back, 0 bases at V and 1 base at J, with 7 bases in the middle. Germline V CDR1 and CDR2: LNHNV, YYDKDF (reference sequence). The CDR3 sequence: CATSREAGSNQPQHF. CDR3 nucleotide sequence: TGTGCCACCAGCAGAGAGGCAGGGAGCAATCAGCCCCAGCATTTT.

This clonotype was seen more than once but under ten times. This chain links TRBV12-3 or TRBV12-4 with TRBJ1-1; TRBD1 agrees at 7 bases. The CDR3 is 13 amino acids. V gave up 6 bases and J gave up 4 bases; unmatched junction bases: 5. The CDR3 bases are TGTGCCAGCAGGTCAGGGGGGAGCACTGAAGCTTTCTTT. As protein: CASRSGGSTEAFF.

A few counts support this clonotype. This chain joins TRBV2 and TRBJ2-1, with 12 bases aligning to TRBD2. Unmatched junction bases numbered 6, after V lost 6 bases and J lost 0 bases. The CDR3 runs 17 residues. Germline CDR1 and CDR2: SNHLY and FYNNEI. As DNA, the CDR3 is TGTGCCAGCAGGAGGCTAGCGGGGGGGAGCTCCTACAATGAGCAGTTCTTC. It encodes CASRRLAGGSSYNEQFF. The whole variable domain, remainder taken from reference TRBV2 and TRBJ2-1, is EPEVTQTPSHQVTQMGQEVILRCVPISNHLYFYWYRQILGQKVEFLVSFYNNEISEKSEIFDDQFSVERPDGSNFTLKIRSTKLEDSAMYFCASRRLAGGSSYNEQFFGPGTRLTVL.

This clonotype came up a few times. J is TRBJ1-5 and V is TRBV6-2 or TRBV6-3; D possibly corresponds to TRBD1 (5 bases). The CDR3 length is 15 residues. The V end was cut by 5 bases, the J end by 4 bases, with 15 bases between. Germline loops: CDR1 MNHEY, CDR2 SVGEGT. The CDR3 is CASSPPGRENQPQHF. CDR3 sequence (DNA): TGTGCCAGCAGTCCTCCGGGCAGGGAGAATCAGCCCCAGCATTTT.

The chain uses TRBV27 and TRBJ2-1; 7 nucleotides match TRBD2. This CDR3 has 15 amino acids. The V gene end was trimmed by 6 bases and the J gene end by 8 bases; junction bases not matched to a gene: 13. The V gene's germline CDR1 is MNHEY and CDR2 SMNVEV (reference sequence). The CDR3 protein is CASRSSRGGPDEQFF. The CDR3 DNA reads TGTGCCAGCAGGAGTAGCCGGGGAGGGCCCGATGAGCAGTTCTTC.